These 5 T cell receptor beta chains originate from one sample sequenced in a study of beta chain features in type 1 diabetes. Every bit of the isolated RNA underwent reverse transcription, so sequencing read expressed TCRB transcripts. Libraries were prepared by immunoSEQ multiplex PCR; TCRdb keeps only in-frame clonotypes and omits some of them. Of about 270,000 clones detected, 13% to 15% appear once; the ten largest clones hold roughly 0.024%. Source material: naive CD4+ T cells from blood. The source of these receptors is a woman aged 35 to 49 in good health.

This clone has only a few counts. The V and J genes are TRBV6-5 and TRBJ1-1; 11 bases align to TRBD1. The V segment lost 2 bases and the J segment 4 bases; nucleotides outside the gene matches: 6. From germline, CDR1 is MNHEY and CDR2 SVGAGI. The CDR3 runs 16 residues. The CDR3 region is CASSYGGTGGRTEAFF. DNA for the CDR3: TGTGCCAGCAGTTACGGGGGGACAGGGGGACGCACTGAAGCTTTCTTT.

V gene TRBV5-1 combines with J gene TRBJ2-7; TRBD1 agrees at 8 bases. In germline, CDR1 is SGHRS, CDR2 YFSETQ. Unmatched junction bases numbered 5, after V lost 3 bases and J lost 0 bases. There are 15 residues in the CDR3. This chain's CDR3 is CASSSGQAVSYEQYF. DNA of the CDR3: TGCGCCAGCAGCTCGGGACAGGCTGTCTCCTACGAGCAGTACTTC.

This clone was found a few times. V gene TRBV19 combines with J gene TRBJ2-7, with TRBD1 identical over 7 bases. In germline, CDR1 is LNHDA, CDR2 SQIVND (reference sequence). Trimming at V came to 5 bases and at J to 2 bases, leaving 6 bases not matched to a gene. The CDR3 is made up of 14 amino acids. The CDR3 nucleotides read TGTGCCAGTAGTTTGGGACAGCCAGCCTACGAGCAGTACTTC. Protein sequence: CASSLGQPAYEQYF.

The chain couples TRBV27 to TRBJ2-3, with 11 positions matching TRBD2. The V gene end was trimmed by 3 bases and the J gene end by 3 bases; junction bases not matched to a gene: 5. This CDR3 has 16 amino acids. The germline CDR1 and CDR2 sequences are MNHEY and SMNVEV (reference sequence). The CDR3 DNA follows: TGTGCCAGCAGTTTCTTAGCGGGGGGGTTGACAGATACGCAGTATTTT. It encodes CASSFLAGGLTDTQYF.

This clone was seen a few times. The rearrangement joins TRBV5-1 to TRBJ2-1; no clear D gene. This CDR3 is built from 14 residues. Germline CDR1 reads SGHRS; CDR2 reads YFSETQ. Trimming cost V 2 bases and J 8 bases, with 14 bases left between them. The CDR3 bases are TGCGCCAGCAGCTTCCCCGGTTCCATACATGAGCAGTTCTTC. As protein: CASSFPGSIHEQFF. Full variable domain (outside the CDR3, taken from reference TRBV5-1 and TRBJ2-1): KAGVTQTPRYLIKTRGQQVTLSCSPISGHRSVSWYQQTPGQGLQFLFEYFSETQRNKGNFPGRFSGRQFSNSRSEMNVSTLELGDSALYLCASSFPGSIHEQFFGPGTRLTVL.